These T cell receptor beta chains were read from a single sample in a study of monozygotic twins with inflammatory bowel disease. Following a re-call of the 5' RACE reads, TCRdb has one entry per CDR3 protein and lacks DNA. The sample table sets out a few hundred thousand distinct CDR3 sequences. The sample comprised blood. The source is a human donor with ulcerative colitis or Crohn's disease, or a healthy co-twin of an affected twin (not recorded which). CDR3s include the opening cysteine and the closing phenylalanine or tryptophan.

cdr3_aa: CASRTGTGYGELFF; v_call: TRBV12-3/TRBV12-4; j_call: TRBJ2-2; cdr3_length: 14
cdr3_aa: CASSLTGTGDEQYF; v_call: TRBV5-4; j_call: TRBJ2-7; cdr3_length: 14
cdr3_aa: CASSSPTGDKNIQYF; v_call: TRBV5-1; j_call: TRBJ2-4; cdr3_length: 15
cdr3_aa: CSVNTHSGANVLTF; v_call: TRBV29-1; j_call: TRBJ2-6; cdr3_length: 14
cdr3_aa: CASSLGGPSYEQYF; v_call: TRBV7-6; j_call: TRBJ2-7; cdr3_length: 14
cdr3_aa: CASRGGGRYEQYF; v_call: TRBV7-9; j_call: TRBJ2-7; cdr3_length: 13
cdr3_aa: CASSPQGVVTGELFF; v_call: TRBV6-1; j_call: TRBJ2-2; cdr3_length: 15
cdr3_aa: CASVPRAGLSYEQYF; v_call: TRBV19; j_call: TRBJ2-7; cdr3_length: 15
cdr3_aa: CASSPRTGRHEQYF; v_call: TRBV7-2; j_call: TRBJ2-7; cdr3_length: 14
cdr3_aa: CASSRAQEVPEQFF; v_call: TRBV11-2; j_call: TRBJ2-1; cdr3_length: 14
cdr3_aa: CASSQISRLGELFF; v_call: TRBV4-2; j_call: TRBJ2-2; cdr3_length: 14
cdr3_aa: CASSRDRRNSPLHF; v_call: TRBV19; j_call: TRBJ1-6; cdr3_length: 14
cdr3_aa: CASSSIGQPLNEQYF; v_call: TRBV7-2; j_call: TRBJ2-7; cdr3_length: 15
cdr3_aa: CASSASGGGEQFF; v_call: TRBV5-1; j_call: TRBJ2-1; cdr3_length: 13
cdr3_aa: CASRLSGTSPSETQYF; v_call: TRBV5-1; j_call: TRBJ2-5; cdr3_length: 16
cdr3_aa: CASSLTPDRVRYYGYTF; v_call: TRBV27; j_call: TRBJ1-2; cdr3_length: 17
cdr3_aa: CAISKGTYEQYF; v_call: TRBV10-3; j_call: TRBJ2-7; cdr3_length: 12
cdr3_aa: CAISDPTGLREQFF; v_call: TRBV10-3; j_call: TRBJ2-1; cdr3_length: 14
cdr3_aa: CSVEDLRRNTEAFF; v_call: TRBV29-1; j_call: TRBJ1-1; cdr3_length: 14
cdr3_aa: CASSKGHLVVYEQYF; v_call: TRBV5-6; j_call: TRBJ2-7; cdr3_length: 15
cdr3_aa: CSARLLAGDEQFF; v_call: TRBV20-1; j_call: TRBJ2-1; cdr3_length: 13
cdr3_aa: CASSYFIGSEKLFF; v_call: TRBV6-5; j_call: TRBJ1-4; cdr3_length: 14
cdr3_aa: CASSFRLEGEQYF; v_call: TRBV12-3/TRBV12-4; j_call: TRBJ2-7; cdr3_length: 13
cdr3_aa: CASSPPHTDTQYF; v_call: TRBV18; j_call: TRBJ2-3; cdr3_length: 13
cdr3_aa: CASSLALVQGGKETQYF; v_call: TRBV7-9; j_call: TRBJ2-5; cdr3_length: 17
cdr3_aa: CASSLLGPGLAGATYEQYF; v_call: TRBV12-3/TRBV12-4; j_call: TRBJ2-7; cdr3_length: 19
cdr3_aa: CASTQRGGQPQHF; v_call: TRBV28; j_call: TRBJ1-5; cdr3_length: 13
cdr3_aa: CASNLQAGSYEQYF; v_call: TRBV6-2/TRBV6-3; j_call: TRBJ2-7; cdr3_length: 14
cdr3_aa: CASSYTNRVSFYEQYF; v_call: TRBV6-5; j_call: TRBJ2-7; cdr3_length: 16
cdr3_aa: CASSQGTATEAFF; v_call: TRBV3-1; j_call: TRBJ1-1; cdr3_length: 13
cdr3_aa: CASSRLGQGTDSPLHF; v_call: TRBV18; j_call: TRBJ1-6; cdr3_length: 16
cdr3_aa: CASRPGGGSYNEQFF; v_call: TRBV25-1; j_call: TRBJ2-1; cdr3_length: 15
cdr3_aa: CASRDQGGNQPQHF; v_call: TRBV2; j_call: TRBJ1-5; cdr3_length: 14
cdr3_aa: CASSQAGTKYEQYF; v_call: TRBV4-3; j_call: TRBJ2-7; cdr3_length: 14
cdr3_aa: CASSYWQGRQSGNTIYF; v_call: TRBV6-5; j_call: TRBJ1-3; cdr3_length: 17
cdr3_aa: CASSSGFLRPGVLQETQYF; v_call: TRBV4-2; j_call: TRBJ2-5; cdr3_length: 19
cdr3_aa: CASSQDRAGNEQFF; v_call: TRBV4-3; j_call: TRBJ2-1; cdr3_length: 14
cdr3_aa: CASSPIEGVEQYF; v_call: TRBV18; j_call: TRBJ2-7; cdr3_length: 13
cdr3_aa: CAISGGLAGGRHNEQFF; v_call: TRBV10-3; j_call: TRBJ2-1; cdr3_length: 17
cdr3_aa: CASSQDARGSSYEQYF; v_call: TRBV4-3; j_call: TRBJ2-7; cdr3_length: 16